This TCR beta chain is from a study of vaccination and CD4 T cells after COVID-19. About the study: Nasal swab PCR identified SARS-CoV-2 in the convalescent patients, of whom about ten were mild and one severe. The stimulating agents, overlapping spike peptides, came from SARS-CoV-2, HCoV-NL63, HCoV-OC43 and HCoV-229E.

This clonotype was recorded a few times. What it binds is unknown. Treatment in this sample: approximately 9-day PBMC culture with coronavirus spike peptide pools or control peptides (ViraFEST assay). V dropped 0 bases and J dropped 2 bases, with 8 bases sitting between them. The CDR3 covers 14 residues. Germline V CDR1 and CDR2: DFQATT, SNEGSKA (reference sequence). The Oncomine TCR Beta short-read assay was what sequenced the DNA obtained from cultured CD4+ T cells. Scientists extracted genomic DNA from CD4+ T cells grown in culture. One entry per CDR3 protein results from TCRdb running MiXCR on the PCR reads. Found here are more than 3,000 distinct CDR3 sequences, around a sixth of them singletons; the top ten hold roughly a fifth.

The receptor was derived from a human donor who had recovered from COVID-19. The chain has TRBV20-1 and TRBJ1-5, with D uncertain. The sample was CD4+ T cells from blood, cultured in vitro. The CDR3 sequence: CSARDRTGNQPQHF. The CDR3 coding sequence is TGCAGTGCTAGAGATCGAACGGGCAATCAGCCCCAGCATTTT.